These 22 T cell receptor beta chains were all obtained from the same sample, sequenced in a study of post-analysis software for immune sequencing data. Incorporated into the TCR beta cDNA libraries were unique molecular identifiers, which served to reduce PCR and sequencing biases. TCRdb re-derived calls from the PCR reads in MiXCR, one entry per CDR3 protein. The data show 650,000 to 850,000 distinct CDR3 sequences, approximately 50% seen once. Antigen specificity for these receptors is unknown. Study-wide results and limits: Patients had higher frequencies than controls of a few TRBV segments, including TRBV5-6, TRBV5-1 and TRBV20-1.

Sequences were obtained from blood. The origin of the receptors is a girl aged 5-17 years with multiple sclerosis.

The rearrangement joins TRBV20-1 to TRBJ1-1, with 9 nucleotides matching TRBD1. This CDR3 has 15 amino acids. V shed 3 bases and J 0 bases; nucleotides not matched to a gene: 5. Germline V gene data show CDR1 as DFQATT and CDR2 as SNEGSKA (reference sequence). As DNA, the CDR3 is TGCAGTGCTAGTCCCGGGACAGGGCTGAACACTGAAGCTTTCTTT. Protein sequence: CSASPGTGLNTEAFF.

The chain joins TRBV6-5 to TRBJ1-5; D remains ambiguous. Germline V gene lookup returns CDR1 MNHEY and CDR2 SVGAGI. The length of the CDR3 is 13 residues. The germline V and J ends were trimmed by 11 bases and 1 base, with 12 bases remaining between them. CDR3 residues: CACMLESNQPQHF. CDR3 DNA: TGTGCCTGCATGCTTGAGAGCAATCAGCCCCAGCATTTT.

The chain is built from TRBV7-8 and TRBJ2-3; 15 bases fit TRBD2. Germline trimming cut 3 bases from V and 2 bases from J; bases unmatched to any gene: 3. Germline values: CDR1 SGHVS, CDR2 FQNEAQ. The CDR3 has 17 residues. This chain's CDR3 is CASSFGLAGGFTDTQYF. Here the CDR3 DNA reads TGTGCCAGCAGCTTCGGACTAGCGGGAGGGTTCACAGATACGCAGTATTTT.

This clonotype came up a few times. The V call is TRBV5-1, the J call TRBJ2-5; D possibly uses TRBD1 or TRBD2 (5 bases each). The CDR3 spans 13 residues. Germline V gene data show CDR1 as SGHRS and CDR2 as YFSETQ. V was shortened by 5 bases and J by 4 bases, with 12 bases between the two germline ends. This CDR3 reads CASRSGTPETQYF. In nucleotides, the CDR3 is TGCGCCAGCAGGTCTGGGACCCCAGAGACCCAGTACTTC.

The chain employs TRBV6-5 and TRBJ2-7; D gene unclear. This CDR3 has 16 residues. V lost 6 bases, J lost 0 bases, and 18 bases lay in between. CDR1 and CDR2 (germline): MNHEY, SVGAGI. The CDR3 coding sequence is TGTGCCAGCAGACTTATACTTGGGCAGATCTCCTACGAGCAGTACTTC. Protein product: CASRLILGQISYEQYF.

The chain combines TRBV7-9 with TRBJ1-2, with 11 bases that match TRBD1. Germline trimming cut 8 bases from V and 0 bases from J; bases unmatched to any gene: 8. Germline V gene sequence: CDR1 SEHNR, CDR2 FQNEAQ (reference sequence). This CDR3 contains 16 residues. The CDR3 protein is CASVRTGGEPNYGYTF. In DNA form, the CDR3 reads TGTGCCAGCGTCCGGACAGGGGGCGAACCTAACTATGGCTACACCTTC.

The chain links TRBV28 to TRBJ1-5; 7 bases match TRBD1. This CDR3 comprises 16 residues. Trimming cost V 5 bases and J 6 bases; bases outside gene matches: 13. CDR1 and CDR2 from the germline V gene are MDHEN and SYDVKM. CDR3 sequence: CASSLRSSTGLQPQHF. The CDR3 coding sequence is TGTGCCAGCAGTCTACGCTCGTCGACAGGGCTTCAGCCCCAGCATTTT.

The chain employs TRBV2 and TRBJ1-2; D might be TRBD1 (5 bases). Per germline, CDR1 SNHLY and CDR2 FYNNEI. The V gene lost 7 bases and the J gene lost 6 bases, with 21 bases spanning the gap. CDR3 length: 15 residues. The CDR3: CASTGTRDGGDGYTF. The CDR3 DNA reads as TGTGCCAGCACGGGCACCCGGGACGGGGGGGATGGCTACACCTTC.

There are a few counts of this clonotype. The chain carries TRBV10-3 and TRBJ2-1; tentative D call: TRBD2 (6 bases). CDR1 and CDR2 (germline): ENHRY, SYGVKD. The CDR3 spans 14 residues. Trimming cost V 6 bases and J 9 bases, with 18 bases left between them. The CDR3 DNA reads as TGTGCCATCAGCCCTAGACTAGATCGCAGTGAGCAGTTCTTC. It specifies CAISPRLDRSEQFF.

A single count supports this clonotype. The chain employs TRBV2 and TRBJ2-1, with 7 bases aligning to TRBD2. The closer fit of TRBJ2-7 to the DNA end suggests the J call may be wrong. This CDR3 contains 17 residues. Germline V gene data show CDR1 as SNHLY and CDR2 as FYNNEI. CDR3 in DNA: TGTGCCAGCAGTGAAGCCCCGCTAGCGGAACTCTCCTACGAGCAGTACTTC. This translates into CASSEAPLAELSYEQYF.

CDR3 residues: CAISRLAGEGNTGELFF. The CDR3 bases are TGTGCCATCAGCCGACTAGCGGGAGAAGGGAACACCGGGGAGCTGTTTTTT. This sequence joins TRBV10-3 and TRBJ2-2, with 12 bases fitting TRBD2. CDR1 is ENHRY, CDR2 SYGVKD, per germline. J was trimmed by 1 base and V by 6 bases; bases with no gene match: 6. The CDR3 consists of 17 residues.

This clonotype occurred a few times. The V gene is TRBV29-1, the J gene TRBJ2-1; D is perhaps TRBD1 or TRBD2 (5 bases each). This CDR3 is 15 amino acids long. Trimming cost V 3 bases and J 7 bases, with 19 bases left between them. Germline CDR1 is SQVTM and CDR2 is ANQGSEA. For the CDR3, the DNA is TGCAGCGTTGACCTTCCGTCGGGCAGGGAGAATGAGCAGTTCTTC. Translated, it gives CSVDLPSGRENEQFF.

A few counts support this clonotype. The chain joins TRBV20-1 to TRBJ2-7; D ambiguous. Germline V gene data show CDR1 as DFQATT and CDR2 as SNEGSKA (reference sequence). V was clipped by 2 bases and J by 7 bases, with 15 bases between them. The CDR3 runs to 13 residues. Written as DNA, the CDR3 is TGCAGTGCTAGAAGAAGGACGGCTTCGGAGCAGTACTTC. It encodes CSARRRTASEQYF.

J is TRBJ2-5 and V is TRBV3-1; the D call may be TRBD1 or TRBD2 (6 bases each). The CDR3 is 17 residues long. Germline CDR1 reads LGHDT; CDR2 reads YNNKEL (reference sequence). V was shortened by 0 bases and J by 4 bases, with 18 bases between the two germline ends. CDR3 coding DNA: TGTGCCAGCAGCCAAGAGCGTTGGAGGGGGAAAGGAGAGACCCAGTACTTC. Residues: CASSQERWRGKGETQYF.

This chain joins TRBV7-9 and TRBJ2-1, with TRBD2 as a possible D gene (6 bases). The germline V gene has CDR1 SEHNR and CDR2 FQNEAQ (reference sequence). V was clipped by 2 bases and J by 11 bases, with 22 bases between them. The CDR3 consists of 16 residues. CDR3 in DNA: TGTGCCAGCAGCTTATTAATGACTAGATCGTACGGTCAGCAGTTCTTC. Translating it yields CASSLLMTRSYGQQFF.

V usage is TRBV4-1 and J usage is TRBJ2-1; 7 bases fit TRBD2. Germline assignment: CDR1 MGHRA and CDR2 YSYEKL. This CDR3 spans 18 amino acids. Unmatched junction bases numbered 14, after V lost 1 base and J lost 5 bases. The CDR3 spells CASSQAGLVGDRNNEQFF. In DNA, the CDR3 is TGCGCCAGCAGCCAAGCAGGACTAGTGGGGGATCGGAACAATGAGCAGTTCTTC.

This clonotype was counted a single time. V gene TRBV5-1 combines with J gene TRBJ1-4; 8 bases line up with TRBD1. Germline trimming cut 4 bases from V and 7 bases from J; bases unmatched to any gene: 6. Germline CDR1 is SGHRS and CDR2 is YFSETQ. CDR3 size: 14 residues. The CDR3 region has the DNA TGCGCCAGCAGCCTAGACAGGGGTGGTGAAAAACTGTTTTTT. Its translation is CASSLDRGGEKLFF. Combining the CDR3 with reference TRBV5-1 and TRBJ1-4 gives the whole variable domain KAGVTQTPRYLIKTRGQQVTLSCSPISGHRSVSWYQQTPGQGLQFLFEYFSETQRNKGNFPGRFSGRQFSNSRSEMNVSTLELGDSALYLCASSLDRGGEKLFFGSGTQLSVL.

The chain is built from TRBV4-2 and TRBJ2-7; 8 bases agree with TRBD1. The CDR3 consists of 17 residues. Germline-derived CDR1 and CDR2 are LGHNA and YNFKEQ. The V segment lost 1 base and the J segment 2 bases; nucleotides outside the gene matches: 10. CDR3 residues: CASSQVSGTGGTYEQYF. The CDR3 DNA reads as TGTGCCAGCAGCCAAGTGTCCGGGACAGGTGGGACCTACGAGCAGTACTTC.

The chain carries TRBV7-7 and TRBJ2-1, with 11 positions matching TRBD1. With V trimmed by 5 bases and J by 8 bases, 5 bases remained unmatched. Germline CDR1 is SSHAT and CDR2 is FNYEAQ (reference sequence). This CDR3 is 14 amino acids long. The DNA of the CDR3 is TGTGCCAGCAGCCCAGGACAGGGGGCACATGAGCAGTTCTTC. Its translation: CASSPGQGAHEQFF.

The chain links TRBV29-1 to TRBJ1-2; D possibly corresponds to TRBD1 (6 bases). CDR3 size: 16 residues. The germline V and J ends were trimmed by 1 base and 2 bases, with 17 bases remaining between them. Looked up from germline, CDR1 is SQVTM and CDR2 is ANQGSEA. The CDR3 coding sequence is TGCAGCGTTGAAGTCCGAGGGGGGATTAGGAACTATGGCTACACCTTC. This sequence encodes CSVEVRGGIRNYGYTF.

CDR3 amino acids: CASSLSGVLFRYTF. The DNA of the CDR3 is TGTGCCAGCAGTTTATCGGGGGTCCTCTTCCGCTACACCTTC. The chain joins TRBV12-3 or TRBV12-4 to TRBJ1-2; a weak D match, TRBD1 (5 bases). The germline V and J ends were trimmed by 2 bases and 9 bases, with 16 bases remaining between them. CDR3 length: 14 amino acids.

The chain carries TRBV7-2 and TRBJ2-7, with TRBD1 matching over 7 bases. CDR1 is SGHTA, CDR2 FQGNSA, per germline. The CDR3 runs to 16 residues. With V trimmed by 1 base and J by 0 bases, 6 bases remained unmatched. The CDR3 sequence is CASSLDKDRFSYEQYF. The CDR3, as DNA: TGTGCCAGCAGCTTAGACAAGGACAGGTTCTCCTACGAGCAGTACTTC.